Each of the 6 T cell receptor beta chains below was sequenced from the same sample in a study of blood T cell repertoires in COVID-19. Data came from immunoSEQ multiplex PCR; TCRdb stores just in-frame clones and leaves some out. The repertoire holds more than 300,000 clones, roughly 90% seen once, with almost 4% in the top ten. Source material: PBMCs or T cells enriched from blood (not recorded which). The source is a woman younger than 45 who had been exposed to COVID-19.

This chain connects TRBV12-2 to TRBJ2-5; TRBD1 reflects the table's D call only, with no check against the DNA. TRBV12-2 is flagged as a pseudogene. The CDR3 is 15 amino acids. CDR3 sequence: CASRFRDRAQETQYF. CDR3 bases: TGTGCAAGTCGCTTCCGGGACAGGGCCCAAGAGACCCAGTACTTC.

The CDR3 region has the DNA TGTGCCAGCAGCCAGGCAGACAGGGGGCACGGCTACACCTTC. Residues: CASSQADRGHGYTF. The V gene is TRBV3-1 (or the pseudogene TRBV3-2), the J gene TRBJ1-2; 10 bases are a match to TRBD1. V lost 3 bases and J lost 8; bases outside the gene matches: 6. Germline CDR1 LGHDT, CDR2 YNNKEL (reference sequence). The CDR3 covers 14 residues.

CDR3: CASAGTRTTDTQYF. The CDR3 region has the DNA TGCGCCAGCGCCGGGACTAGGACCACAGATACGCAGTATTTT. The chain carries TRBV4-1 and TRBJ2-3, with TRBD2 identical over 8 bases. The length of the CDR3 is 14 residues. V lost 8 bases to trimming and J lost 2 bases; unmatched junction nucleotides: 6. Germline V gene sequence: CDR1 MGHRA, CDR2 YSYEKL.

This chain uses TRBV21-1 with TRBJ1-6; the table gives TRBD1 as D, unverified against the DNA. TRBV21-1 constitutes a pseudogene. The CDR3 contains 15 residues. CDR3 loop: CASSPRDRLSSPLHF. As DNA, the CDR3 is TGTGCCAGCAGCCCGCGGGACAGGTTGTCGTCACCCCTCCACTTT.

This chain links TRBV1 with TRBJ2-7; TRBD1 was called by the table and not checked on the DNA. TRBV1 is marked as a pseudogene. The CDR3 extends over 18 amino acids. The CDR3 spells CTSSQDSGGDREVDEQYF. In DNA form, the CDR3 reads TGCACCAGCAGCCAAGATTCCGGGGGGGACAGGGAGGTCGACGAGCAGTACTTC.

The genes are TRBV19 and TRBJ2-4, with D perhaps matching TRBD1 (6 bases). The CDR3 contains 17 residues. Trimming removed 3 bases from V and 0 bases from J, with 15 bases in between. Germline V CDR1 and CDR2: LNHDA, SQIVND (reference sequence). Here the CDR3 DNA reads TGTGCCAGTAGTATCGTGTTCTGGGGGCGAGCCAAAAACATTCAGTACTTC. Translation gives CASSIVFWGRAKNIQYF.